Following are 22 T cell receptor beta chains from one sample sequenced in a study of T cell repertoires in cytomegalovirus infection. TCRdb reprocessed the reads via MiXCR and lists one record per CDR3 protein. The table has some 480,000 distinct CDR3 sequences, around a third seen once. These receptors' antigens are unknown. The sequencing here drew on cultured PBMCs, taken from culture after CMV antigen stimulation. These receptors were obtained from a human donor in good health (CMV status not recorded). Some clones in this sample may be carry-over from other donors' samples.

To note about this clonotype: This CDR3 fails to terminate in the conserved phenylalanine or tryptophan, so it likely reflects a read error. The DNA is left out, because the CDR3 cannot be placed on it with certainty; the CDR3 is given as TCRdb lists it. The chain has TRBV12-3 or TRBV12-4 and TRBJ1-1. The CDR3 spans 12 residues, counting both ends. The CDR3 reads CASSLFLGGPSI.

This clonotype has more than one count but fewer than ten. V is TRBV6-1 and J is TRBJ1-2; D gene ambiguous. Trimming took off 5 bases at V and 4 bases at J, with 5 bases between the two ends. The CDR3 is made up of 11 amino acids. Germline assignment: CDR1 MNHNS and CDR2 SASEGT. As DNA, the CDR3 is TGTGCCAGCAGTTGGGGCTATGGCTACACCTTC. The encoded protein is CASSWGYGYTF.

CDR3 sequence: CASSQDDETDEAFF. The CDR3 DNA is TGCGCCAGCAGCCAAGATGACGAGACGGATGAAGCTTTCTTT. The chain joins TRBV4-3 to TRBJ1-1; D is uncertain. The CDR3 spans 14 residues. The germline V gene encodes CDR1 LGHNA and CDR2 YSLEER. V was pared by 0 bases and J by 7 bases, with 12 bases between.

This clonotype occurred many times. The chain recombines TRBV7-2 with TRBJ2-1; TRBD2 matches 11 bases. Germline CDR1 reads SGHTA; CDR2 reads FQGNSA. The CDR3 runs 15 residues. J was trimmed by 12 bases and V by 5 bases; bases with no gene match: 12. CDR3 region: CASSKTSGGGERQFF. The CDR3 bases are TGTGCCAGCAGCAAAACTAGCGGGGGCGGCGAAAGGCAGTTCTTC.

The V gene is TRBV6-2 or TRBV6-3, the J gene TRBJ2-1; 12 bases agree with TRBD2. The CDR3 is made up of 16 amino acids. V was pared by 3 bases and J by 4 bases, with 4 bases of the junction left unmatched. In germline, CDR1 is MNHEY, CDR2 SVGEGT. This CDR3 is CASSYRTSGEYNEQFF. The CDR3 region has the DNA TGTGCCAGCAGTTATAGGACTAGCGGGGAATACAATGAGCAGTTCTTC.

The V call is TRBV7-9, the J call TRBJ2-1; tentatively, D is TRBD1 or TRBD2 (5 bases each). Germline CDR1 and CDR2: SEHNR and FQNEAQ (reference sequence). The CDR3 is made up of 11 amino acids. V was pared by 10 bases and J by 8 bases, with 12 bases between. CDR3 DNA: TGTGCCAACTCACCGGGGCATGAGCAGTTCTTC. As protein: CANSPGHEQFF.

The chain is built from TRBV6-2 or TRBV6-3 and TRBJ2-1; D is unresolved. This CDR3 has 15 residues. The ends were cut back, 2 bases at V and 1 base at J, with 9 bases in the middle. Germline assignment: CDR1 MNHEY and CDR2 SVGEGT. CDR3 sequence (DNA): TGTGCCAGCAGTTACGTAGGTGGGTCCTACAATGAGCAGTTCTTC. Its protein product is CASSYVGGSYNEQFF.

This clonotype was seen ten or more times. This chain uses TRBV24-1 with TRBJ2-4; D gene unclear. The V end lost 2 bases, the J end lost 15 bases, and 19 bases lay between the germline ends. The germline V gene encodes CDR1 KGHDR and CDR2 SFDVKD. The CDR3 length is 14 residues. The CDR3 reads CATSDSQKYPVRYF. For the CDR3, the DNA is TGTGCCACCAGTGATTCCCAAAAATATCCCGTGCGGTACTTC.

CDR3 sequence reads: CASSPGSGAGIGNQPQHF. Written as DNA, the CDR3 is TGTGCCAGCAGCCCAGGATCAGGGGCAGGGATTGGCAATCAGCCCCAGCATTTT. This chain uses TRBV4-2 with TRBJ1-5; D is possibly TRBD1 (6 bases). V lost 4 bases and J 2 bases, leaving 21 bases between the germline ends. The CDR3 runs 18 residues. Germline-derived CDR1 and CDR2 are LGHNA and YNFKEQ.

The chain has TRBV19 and TRBJ2-1, with TRBD1 matching over 12 bases. CDR3 length: 15 residues. Germline V gene data show CDR1 as LNHDA and CDR2 as SQIVND (reference sequence). J was trimmed by 8 bases and V by 5 bases; bases with no gene match: 7. The CDR3 here is CASSRVGTGGYEQFF. CDR3 in DNA: TGTGCCAGTAGTCGGGTCGGGACAGGGGGCTATGAGCAGTTCTTC.

This clonotype has just one count. The CDR3 nucleotides read TGCGCCAGCAGCCAAGATAATAAGGGGGAGCTGTTTTTT. It is translated as CASSQDNKGELFF. This chain links TRBV4-3 with TRBJ2-2; no clear D. The CDR3 has 13 amino acids. Trimming shortened V by 0 bases and J by 8 bases, and 7 bases separated the two germline ends. Per germline, CDR1 LGHNA and CDR2 YSLEER.

In this sample, this clonotype is medium-sized (0.01 to 0.1%). The gene calls are TRBV11-3 and TRBJ2-3; 13 nucleotides match TRBD2. The CDR3 has 18 residues. Looked up from germline, CDR1 is SGHNT and CDR2 is YENEEA. V lost 2 bases, J lost 7 bases, and 12 bases stayed unmatched. For the CDR3, the DNA is TGTGCCAGCAGCTTATTGAGTGGGACTAGCGGGGCTATGAATACGCAGTATTTT. Protein product: CASSLLSGTSGAMNTQYF.

CDR3 sequence (DNA): TGTGCCAGTAGCCCCACTAGAATACCGGGGAGTGAGCAGTTCTTC. Its protein is CASSPTRIPGSEQFF. This chain uses TRBV19 with TRBJ2-1; D perhaps matches TRBD2 (5 bases). The CDR3 has 15 residues. The germline V gene has CDR1 LNHDA and CDR2 SQIVND (reference sequence). Trimming removed 6 bases at V and 9 bases at J, with 21 bases between.

A single count supports this clonotype. The rearrangement links TRBV24-1 to TRBJ2-1; 10 bases align to TRBD2. Trimming took 1 base from V and 12 from J; bases not matched to a gene: 5. Per the germline V gene, CDR1 is KGHDR and CDR2 is SFDVKD. The CDR3 sequence is 14 residues long. The chain's CDR3 is CATSDFSSGSGQFF. The CDR3 region has the DNA TGTGCCACCAGTGATTTCTCTAGCGGGAGCGGGCAGTTCTTC.

This chain joins TRBV7-6 and TRBJ1-4; tentative D call: TRBD1 (6 bases). V was clipped by 4 bases and J by 7 bases, with 13 bases between them. CDR1 and CDR2 (germline): SGHVS, FNYEAQ. The CDR3 extends over 14 amino acids. This chain's CDR3 is CASSSFRGGEKLFF. The CDR3 nucleotides are TGTGCCAGCAGCTCCTTTAGGGGGGGTGAAAAACTGTTTTTT.

The V call is TRBV19, the J call TRBJ2-7, with 11 bases matching TRBD2. The CDR3 totals 15 residues. CDR1 LNHDA and CDR2 SQIVND come from the germline V gene (reference sequence). J gave up 7 bases and V 7 bases, and 12 bases lay outside the gene matches. The CDR3 is CASKALAGGSGEQYF. CDR3 nucleotides: TGTGCCAGTAAGGCGCTAGCGGGAGGATCGGGTGAGCAGTACTTC.

The rearrangement links TRBV19 to TRBJ2-3, with TRBD2 matching over 8 bases. Looked up from germline, CDR1 is LNHDA and CDR2 is SQIVND (reference sequence). Trimming cost V 5 bases and J 8 bases; bases outside gene matches: 15. The CDR3 extends over 16 amino acids. CDR3 sequence: CASSFKKRGSGVTQYF. CDR3 DNA sequence: TGTGCCAGTAGTTTTAAAAAGCGGGGGTCCGGAGTTACGCAGTATTTT.

This chain connects TRBV9 to TRBJ2-1; the match to TRBD2 covers 11 bases. CDR1 is SGDLS, CDR2 YYNGEE, per germline. This CDR3 region has 16 residues. J lost 4 bases, V lost 4 bases, and 7 bases had no gene match. The CDR3 here is CASSPEGTSGYNEQFF. The DNA of the CDR3 is TGTGCCAGCAGCCCGGAGGGGACTAGCGGATACAATGAGCAGTTCTTC.

The chain carries TRBV5-1 and TRBJ2-5, with 9 bases that match TRBD2. Germline values: CDR1 SGHRS, CDR2 YFSETQ. This CDR3 contains 15 residues. J gave up 2 bases and V 1 base, and 3 bases lay outside the gene matches. CDR3 in amino acids: CASSLLTSGQETQYF. The DNA for the CDR3 is TGCGCCAGCAGCTTGCTCACTAGCGGGCAAGAGACCCAGTACTTC.

The chain links TRBV7-2 to TRBJ1-6, with D perhaps matching TRBD1 (5 bases). V was shortened by 5 bases and J by 7 bases, with 15 bases between the two germline ends. Germline assignment: CDR1 SGHTA and CDR2 FQGNSA. The CDR3 spans 15 residues. CDR3 DNA: TGTGCCAGCAGCATCAGGGTGCATGGGAATTCACCCCTCCACTTT. It yields the protein CASSIRVHGNSPLHF.

This clonotype was counted between two and nine times. This rearrangement joins TRBV29-1 to TRBJ2-1; D is perhaps TRBD2 (5 bases). The germline V gene has CDR1 SQVTM and CDR2 ANQGSEA. CDR3 length: 14 amino acids. V was trimmed by 6 bases and J by 6 bases, leaving 18 bases between them. In DNA form, the CDR3 reads TGCAGCGTCGAGCGGTCATTAGTGGCCAATGAGCAGTTCTTC. This encodes CSVERSLVANEQFF.

The table lists this clonotype with a few counts. The gene calls are TRBV4-1 and TRBJ2-1; D is unresolved. Per the germline V gene, CDR1 is MGHRA and CDR2 is YSYEKL. Trimming took off 1 base at V and 7 bases at J, with 14 bases between the two ends. CDR3 length: 15 amino acids. CDR3 DNA sequence: TGCGCCAGCAGCCAAGTAAAGGTCGCTGTTAATGAGCAGTTCTTC. Residues: CASSQVKVAVNEQFF.